This T cell receptor (beta chain) was obtained from a study of cytomegalovirus exposure and HLA in healthy donors. In the PCR, 60 Vbeta and 13 Jbeta primers were used. The method was immunoSEQ multiplex PCR; TCRdb's version includes in-frame clones alone and lacks a portion of them. The specimen's table records 130,000 or so clones. The CDR3 contains 13 residues. CDR1 and CDR2 from the germline V gene are MDHEN and SYDVKM. Points on this clone: One junction end disagrees with the germline gene, perhaps due to a read error.

Healthy bone marrow donors made up the donor group. Sample: PBMCs. The chain recombines TRBV28 with TRBJ2-3; no reliable D call. The TCR sequence derives from a woman between 40 and 50 years old in good health and CMV-seropositive. CDR3 residues: CASSLRSTDTQYF. The CDR3 DNA sequence: TGTGCCAGCAGCCTTCGGAGCACTGATACGCAGTATTTT. Filled out from reference TRBV28 and TRBJ2-3, the complete variable domain reads DVKVTQSSRYLVKRTGEKVFLECVQDMDHENMFWYRQDPGLGLRLIYFSYDVKMKEKGDIPEGYSVSREKKERFSLILESASTNQTSMYLCASSLRSTDTQYFGPGTRLTVL.